Reported below is one T cell receptor (beta chain). Its antigen is undetermined. One end of the junction varies from germline; a read error may be responsible. The CDR3 spans 12 residues. CDR1 MNHNS and CDR2 SASEGT come from the germline V gene. TCRdb reanalysed the multiplex PCR reads using MiXCR and keeps one entry per CDR3 protein. Altogether roughly 19,000 distinct CDR3 sequences are present, roughly 50% being singletons, with the ten largest covering about 8.2%. The sample originates from a study of breast tumors, draining lymph nodes, adjacent tissues. Study-wide results and limits: Tumor TCR diversity was below lymph nodes but above nontumor tissue. Luminal-like breast cancer showed significantly higher tumor–nontumor repertoire similarity than basal-like. That most tumor T cells come from lymph nodes remained unproven. Data fit most tumor T cells coming from lymph node, expanding in tumor.

Sequencing used breast tumor tissue. The V gene is TRBV6-1, the J gene TRBJ2-2, with D possibly TRBD2 on 6 matching bases. The TCR sequence derives from a female donor with breast cancer. Some clones in this sample may be carry-over from other donors' samples. CDR3: CASSESRGELPF. CDR3 DNA sequence: TGCGCCAGCAGTGAGAGTCGCGGGGAGCTGCCTTTT.